This T cell receptor (beta chain) was recorded in a study of T cells after yellow fever vaccination. Across the study: Low-cell-number fractions were prepared with SMART-Seq v4 Ultra Low Input. Study-level findings and limits: Though it reached lower strength, the secondary response hit its peak faster, day 5 versus 15.

TCR cDNA, made by 5'RACE template switching, carried an added universal primer site and UMIs. In TCRdb, the 5' RACE reads were re-called with MiXCR into one record per CDR3 protein. The sample contains approximately 510,000 distinct CDR3 sequences, 21% of which appear only once. The CDR3 covers 15 residues. The germline CDR1 and CDR2 sequences are SGHRS and YFSETQ. V was pared by 0 bases and J by 5 bases, with 5 bases of the junction left unmatched. Of note for this clonotype: As yet, its antigen is unknown.

This receptor was taken from a young man who received the YFV17D yellow fever vaccine. The chain employs TRBV5-1 and TRBJ2-5; TRBD1 aligns across 9 bases. This material consisted of PBMCs, taken less than 25 days after the first yellow fever vaccination. The CDR3 is CASSLDTGGGETQYF. Here the CDR3 DNA reads TGCGCCAGCAGCTTGGATACAGGGGGCGGTGAGACCCAGTACTTC.